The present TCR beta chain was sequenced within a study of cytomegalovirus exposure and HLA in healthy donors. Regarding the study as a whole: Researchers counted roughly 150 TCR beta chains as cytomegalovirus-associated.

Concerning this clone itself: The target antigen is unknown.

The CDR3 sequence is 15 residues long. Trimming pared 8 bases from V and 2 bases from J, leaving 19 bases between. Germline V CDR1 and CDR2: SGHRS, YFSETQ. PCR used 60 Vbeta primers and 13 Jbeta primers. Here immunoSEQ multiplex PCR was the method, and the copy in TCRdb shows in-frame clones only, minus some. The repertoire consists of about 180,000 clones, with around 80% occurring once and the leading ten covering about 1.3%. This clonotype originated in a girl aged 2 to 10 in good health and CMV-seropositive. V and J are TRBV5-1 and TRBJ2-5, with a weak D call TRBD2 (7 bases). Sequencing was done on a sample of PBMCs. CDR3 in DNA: TGCGCCAGTGGGGGGGCTAGCGGACCACAAGAGACCCAGTACTTC. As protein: CASGGASGPQETQYF.